This T cell receptor beta chain was obtained from a study of T cell responses to AZD1222 COVID-19 vaccine. Profiling relied on immunoSEQ multiplex PCR, and the TCRdb table lists in-frame clones only, not all of them. The data show some 170,000 clones, approximately 90% seen once. Study results and caveats: Researchers report vaccine-associated CD4 TCRs spanning spike, with dominance at 160-218 and 743-854. Just a handful of AZD1222 recipients were seropositive at baseline. Unmutated regions of variants are reportedly targeted by nearly half of spike-specific TCRs. A mostly white British donor set with more females was recruited, and clonal diversity was possibly underestimated.

A note on this clone: What it binds is not known.

V was pared by 5 bases and J by 4 bases, with 10 bases of the junction left unmatched. The CDR3 contains 15 residues. Germline CDR1 SGDLS, CDR2 YYNGEE. The specimen was peripheral blood, collected 28 days after the second dose of the MenACWY control vaccine. This clonotype was obtained from an adult who received the MenACWY meningococcal vaccine as a control. This chain links TRBV9 with TRBJ2-5; 8 nucleotides align to TRBD2. The CDR3 region is CASRGVGGGRETQYF. CDR3 nucleotide sequence: TGTGCCAGCAGGGGCGTCGGCGGGGGGAGAGAGACCCAGTACTTC.